Below, one TCR beta chain is given with its context. These data originate in a study of T cell repertoires in cytomegalovirus infection. The CDR3 contains 15 residues. V dropped 3 bases and J dropped 2 bases, with 13 bases sitting between them. TCRdb passed the reads through MiXCR, listing each CDR3 protein once. The table has roughly 180,000 distinct CDR3 sequences, about 28% seen once. The sample was PBMCs. V gene TRBV12-3 or TRBV12-4 combines with J gene TRBJ2-5; a possible D gene is TRBD1 (5 bases). This receptor was taken from a human donor in good health (CMV status not recorded). Some clones in this sample may be carry-over from other donors' samples. The CDR3 protein is CASSFRQSQQETQYF. The DNA for the CDR3 is TGTGCCAGCAGTTTCCGACAGTCACAACAAGAGACCCAGTACTTC.